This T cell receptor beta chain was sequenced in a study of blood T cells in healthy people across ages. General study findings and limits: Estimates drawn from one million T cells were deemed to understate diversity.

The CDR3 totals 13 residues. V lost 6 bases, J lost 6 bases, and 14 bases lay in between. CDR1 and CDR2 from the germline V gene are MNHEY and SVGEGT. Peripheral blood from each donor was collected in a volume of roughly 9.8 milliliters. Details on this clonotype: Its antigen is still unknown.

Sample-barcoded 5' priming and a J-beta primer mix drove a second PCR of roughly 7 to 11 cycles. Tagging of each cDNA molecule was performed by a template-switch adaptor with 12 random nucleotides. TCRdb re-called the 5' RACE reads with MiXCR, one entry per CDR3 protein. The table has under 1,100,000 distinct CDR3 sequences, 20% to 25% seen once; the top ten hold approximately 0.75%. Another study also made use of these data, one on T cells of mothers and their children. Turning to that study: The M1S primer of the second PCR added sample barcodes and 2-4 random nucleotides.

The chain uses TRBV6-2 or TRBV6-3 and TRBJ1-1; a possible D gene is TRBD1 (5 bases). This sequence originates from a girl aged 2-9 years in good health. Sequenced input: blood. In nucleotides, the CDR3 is TGTGCCAGCAGCTTCCAAATGGGGGCTGAAGCTTTCTTT. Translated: CASSFQMGAEAFF.